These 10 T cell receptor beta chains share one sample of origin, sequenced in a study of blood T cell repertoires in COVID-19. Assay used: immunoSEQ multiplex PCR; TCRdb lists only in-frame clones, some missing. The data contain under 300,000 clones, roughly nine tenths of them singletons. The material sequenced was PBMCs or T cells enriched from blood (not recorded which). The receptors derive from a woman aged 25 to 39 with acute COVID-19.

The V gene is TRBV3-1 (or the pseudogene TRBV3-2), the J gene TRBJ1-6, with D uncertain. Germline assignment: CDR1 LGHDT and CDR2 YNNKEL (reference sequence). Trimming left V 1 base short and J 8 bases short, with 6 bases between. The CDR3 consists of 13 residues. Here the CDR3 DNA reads TGTGCCAGCAGCCAAGTCACGGATTCACCCCTCCACTTT. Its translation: CASSQVTDSPLHF.

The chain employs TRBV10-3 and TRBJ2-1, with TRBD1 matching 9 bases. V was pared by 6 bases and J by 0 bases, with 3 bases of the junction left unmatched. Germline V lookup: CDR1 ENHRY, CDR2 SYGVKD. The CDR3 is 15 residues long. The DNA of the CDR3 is TGTGCCATCAGGAAGACAGGGGGCTCCTACAATGAGCAGTTCTTC. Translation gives CAIRKTGGSYNEQFF.

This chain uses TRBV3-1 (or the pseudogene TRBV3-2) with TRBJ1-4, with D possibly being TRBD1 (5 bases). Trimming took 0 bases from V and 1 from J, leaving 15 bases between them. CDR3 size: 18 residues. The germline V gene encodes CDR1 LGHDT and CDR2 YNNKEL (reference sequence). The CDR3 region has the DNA TGTGCCAGCAGCCAAGATCAGGGCAGGGTGGGAACTAATGAAAAACTGTTTTTT. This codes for CASSQDQGRVGTNEKLFF.

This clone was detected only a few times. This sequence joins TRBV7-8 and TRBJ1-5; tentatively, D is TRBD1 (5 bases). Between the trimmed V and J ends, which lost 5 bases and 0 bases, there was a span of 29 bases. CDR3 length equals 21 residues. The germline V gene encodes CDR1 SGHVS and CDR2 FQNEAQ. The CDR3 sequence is CASSPGALVRRGAYSNQPQHF. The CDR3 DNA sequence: TGTGCCAGCAGCCCGGGAGCGTTGGTGAGGAGGGGAGCCTATAGCAATCAGCCCCAGCATTTT.

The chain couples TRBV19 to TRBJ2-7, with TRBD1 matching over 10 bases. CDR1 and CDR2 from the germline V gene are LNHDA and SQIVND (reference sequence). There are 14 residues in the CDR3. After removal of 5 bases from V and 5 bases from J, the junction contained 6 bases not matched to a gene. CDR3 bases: TGTGCCAGTAGTCTCCCCGGGACAGGGGACGAGCAGTACTTC. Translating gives CASSLPGTGDEQYF.

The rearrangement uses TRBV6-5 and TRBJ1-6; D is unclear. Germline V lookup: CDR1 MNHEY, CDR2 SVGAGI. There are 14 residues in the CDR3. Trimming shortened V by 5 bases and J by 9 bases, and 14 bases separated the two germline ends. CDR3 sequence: CASSPPLPLSPLHF. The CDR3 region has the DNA TGTGCCAGCAGTCCCCCTCTCCCCCTTTCACCCCTCCACTTT.

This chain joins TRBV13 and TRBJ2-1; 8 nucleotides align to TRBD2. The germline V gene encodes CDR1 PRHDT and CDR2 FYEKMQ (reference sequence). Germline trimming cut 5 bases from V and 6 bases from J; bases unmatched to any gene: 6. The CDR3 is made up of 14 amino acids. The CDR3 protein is CASSRAGTSNEQFF. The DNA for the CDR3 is TGTGCCAGCAGCCGGGCCGGGACTAGCAATGAGCAGTTCTTC.

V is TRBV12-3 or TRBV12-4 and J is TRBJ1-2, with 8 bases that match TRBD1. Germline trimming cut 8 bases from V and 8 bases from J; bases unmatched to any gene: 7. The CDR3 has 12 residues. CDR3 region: CASSGQGGGYTF. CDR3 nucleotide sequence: TGTGCCAGCTCAGGACAGGGAGGAGGCTACACCTTC.

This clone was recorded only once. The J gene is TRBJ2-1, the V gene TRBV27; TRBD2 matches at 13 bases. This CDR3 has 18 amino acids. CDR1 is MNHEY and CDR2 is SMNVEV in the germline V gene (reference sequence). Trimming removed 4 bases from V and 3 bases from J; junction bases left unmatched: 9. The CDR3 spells CASSSGILAGGYYNEQFF. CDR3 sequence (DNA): TGTGCCAGCAGTTCGGGGATACTAGCGGGAGGGTACTACAATGAGCAGTTCTTC.

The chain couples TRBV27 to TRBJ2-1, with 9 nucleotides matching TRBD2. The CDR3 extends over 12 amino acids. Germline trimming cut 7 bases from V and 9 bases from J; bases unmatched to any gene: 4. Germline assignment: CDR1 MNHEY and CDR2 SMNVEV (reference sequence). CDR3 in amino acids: CASTASGVEQFF. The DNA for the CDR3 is TGTGCCAGCACGGCTAGCGGGGTTGAGCAGTTCTTC.